This TCR beta chain was documented in a study of T cell repertoires in cytomegalovirus infection. The overall study: CMV infection together with matching HLA type was indicated by public TCR beta signatures.

This clonotype was counted a few times. The target antigen is unknown. Each CDR3 protein is one row after TCRdb ran MiXCR on the reads. The sample has some 600,000 distinct CDR3 sequences, 20% to 25% seen once. Per germline, CDR1 MDHEN and CDR2 SYDVKM. This CDR3 is built from 15 residues. The V gene end was trimmed by 1 base and the J gene end by 2 bases; junction bases not matched to a gene: 1. Notes on the study in general: CMV carriers having the relevant HLA were flagged by cumulative public TCR beta family frequency. Clonotypes of TCR beta that were HLA-C-restricted and CMV-specific dominated the ex vivo response.

The specimen was CD8+ T cells from PBMCs. This chain joins TRBV28 and TRBJ1-4; TRBD1 matches 7 bases. This clonotype was sampled from a human donor in good health (CMV status not recorded). Some clones in this sample may be carry-over from other donors' samples. In DNA form, the CDR3 reads TGTGCCAGCAGTTTATACAGGGGTACTAATGAAAAACTGTTTTTT. This codes for CASSLYRGTNEKLFF.